Listed below are T cell receptor beta chains from one sample, sequenced in a study of shared clonotypes between healthy human individuals. Repertoires were generated with immunoSEQ multiplex PCR, while TCRdb's copy carries only in-frame clones and drops some. The sample consists of 800,000 or so clones, 96% of them appearing once. Source material: naive CD8+ T cells sorted from blood. The receptors stem from a man under 40 in good health. The CDR3 runs from the conserved cysteine through the conserved F or W. The order of the fields is D gene, J gene, CDR3 length, clone size, V gene, CDR3 protein, CDR3 DNA. D genes are given only for firm matches. Size tells how often a clone was seen (once, few, many) or the class of an expanded clone, and some rows leave it out.

>NA|TRBJ2-7|15|NA|TRBV4-3
CASSQGISATYEQYF
TGCGCCAGCAGCCAAGGGATTAGCGCAACCTACGAGCAGTACTTC
>NA|TRBJ1-5|14|NA|TRBV6-1
CASSDWGGDQPQHF
TGTGCCAGCAGTGATTGGGGTGGGGATCAGCCCCAGCATTTT
>TRBD1|TRBJ2-3|15|once|TRBV7-9
CASSSPGQDTDTQYF
TGTGCCAGCAGCTCCCCGGGACAGGACACAGATACGCAGTATTTT
>NA|TRBJ2-7|13|NA|TRBV5-4
CASSTRDNYEQYF
TGTGCCAGCAGCACCCGGGACAACTACGAGCAGTACTTC
>NA|TRBJ1-1|16|NA|TRBV19
CASSRADSAAWTEAFF
TGTGCCAGTAGTAGAGCAGACAGTGCCGCCTGGACTGAAGCTTTCTTT
>NA|TRBJ1-2|12|NA|TRBV9
CASSDRVDGYTF
TGTGCCAGCAGCGACAGGGTTGATGGCTACACCTTC
>NA|TRBJ2-7|15|once|TRBV19
CASSKTGISGYEQYF
TGTGCCAGTAGCAAGACAGGAATTAGCGGTTACGAGCAGTACTTC
>NA|TRBJ2-1|14|NA|TRBV28
CASRPIAYYNEQFF
TGTGCCAGCAGGCCAATAGCGTATTACAATGAGCAGTTCTTC
>NA|TRBJ1-1|14|once|TRBV13
CASSLGPSYTEAFF
TGTGCCAGCAGCTTAGGCCCCAGCTACACTGAAGCTTTCTTT
>TRBD1|TRBJ1-2|12|NA|TRBV9
CASSDRAYGYTF
TGTGCCAGCTCTGACAGGGCCTATGGCTACACCTTC
>NA|TRBJ1-4|15|NA|TRBV4-2
CASSGPRGANEKLFF
TGTGCCAGCAGCGGACCGCGGGGGGCAAATGAAAAACTGTTTTTT
>TRBD1|TRBJ1-2|14|NA|TRBV27
CASSSQTGWNGYTF
TGTGCCAGCAGCTCGCAGACAGGGTGGAATGGCTACACCTTC
>NA|TRBJ2-7|12|NA|TRBV27
CASSLLGDEQYF
TGTGCCAGCAGTCTGCTAGGGGACGAGCAGTACTTC
>TRBD2|TRBJ2-1|14|NA|TRBV15
CATSRGGSGNEQFF
TGTGCCACCAGCAGAGGCGGGAGTGGTAATGAGCAGTTCTTC
>NA|TRBJ2-7|14|NA|TRBV1
CTSSPGPTSYEQYF
TGCACCAGCAGCCCGGGACCGACTTCCTACGAGCAGTACTTC
>NA|TRBJ1-2|15|NA|TRBV10-3
CAISEISTTNYGYTF
TGTGCCATCAGTGAAATCTCAACCACTAACTATGGCTACACCTTC
>NA|TRBJ2-3|13|NA|TRBV6-5
CASSSSGVDTQYF
TGTGCCAGCAGTTCCTCAGGGGTAGATACGCAGTATTTT
>NA|TRBJ2-1|15|NA|TRBV7-9
CASSLWGGPYNEQFF
TGTGCCAGCAGCTTATGGGGGGGCCCCTACAATGAGCAGTTCTTC
>NA|TRBJ2-7|13|NA|TRBV7-9
CASSLDDFYEQYF
TGTGCCAGCAGCTTAGATGACTTCTACGAGCAGTACTTC
>NA|TRBJ2-2|13|NA|TRBV9
CASSPTNTGELFF
TGTGCCAGCAGCCCAACGAACACCGGGGAGCTGTTTTTT